Listed below are T cell receptor beta chains from one sample, sequenced in a study of blood T cells in healthy people across ages. TCRdb ran MiXCR on the 5' RACE reads and lists one entry per CDR3 protein. The repertoire holds more than 550,000 distinct CDR3 sequences, with about a fifth as singletons. Sequences were obtained from blood. These receptors were collected from a man in his 70s in good health. Each CDR3 is given with its conserved first and last residue. D genes are given only for firm matches. Rows may omit the clone size; those that give it use once, few, many or a size class.

TRBJ2-3 | . | TRBV3-1 | few | CACSQDSGTDTQYF | TGTGCCTGCAGCCAAGATTCTGGCACAGATACGCAGTATTTT
TRBJ2-1 | TRBD1 | TRBV7-2 | . | CASSSRDRGNEQFF | TGTGCCAGCAGCTCCCGGGACAGGGGTAATGAGCAGTTCTTC
TRBJ2-5 | . | TRBV25-1 | . | CASSEPGQQETQYF | TGTGCCAGCAGTGAACCAGGGCAGCAAGAGACCCAGTACTTC
TRBJ2-1 | . | TRBV18 | few | CASSPEAGTYNEQFF | TGTGCCAGCTCACCTGAGGCGGGGACCTACAATGAGCAGTTCTTC
TRBJ2-1 | TRBD2 | TRBV29-1 | . | CSVDSGGEWDEQFF | TGCAGCGTTGATTCGGGGGGGGAGTGGGATGAGCAGTTCTTC
TRBJ1-6 | . | TRBV2 | . | CASSERRGGRSPLHF | TGTGCCAGCAGTGAAAGGAGAGGTGGTCGCTCACCCCTCCACTTT
TRBJ2-7 | TRBD2 | TRBV5-5 | . | CASSLRRGESYEQYF | TGTGCCAGCAGCTTGAGGCGGGGGGAATCCTACGAGCAGTACTTC
TRBJ2-6 | . | TRBV5-1 | . | CASGIQGGGANVLTF | TGCGCCAGCGGTATTCAGGGTGGTGGGGCCAACGTCCTGACTTTC
TRBJ1-2 | . | TRBV5-1 | . | CASSLAVSNYGYTF | TGCGCCAGCAGCTTGGCCGTCAGCAACTATGGCTACACCTTC
TRBJ1-1 | TRBD1 | TRBV4-1 | . | CASSQGGLVQGANEALF | TGCGCCAGCAGCCAAGGGGGGTTAGTACAGGGGGCCAATGAAGCTCTCTTT
TRBJ1-3 | . | TRBV3-1 | few | CASSLGLRSGNTIYF | TGTGCCAGCAGCCTTGGACTCCGCTCTGGAAACACCATATATTTT
TRBJ2-7 | TRBD1 | TRBV12-3/TRBV12-4 | . | CASSTTGVSEQYF | TGTGCCAGCAGTACGACAGGGGTTAGCGAGCAGTACTTC
TRBJ1-1 | . | TRBV6-2/TRBV6-3 | few | CASSYRRGTEAFF | TGTGCCAGCAGTTACCGTCGTGGCACTGAAGCTTTCTTT
TRBJ2-5 | TRBD1 | TRBV6-6 | many | CASSAGTVKETQYF | TGTGCCAGCAGCGCTGGGACAGTTAAAGAGACCCAGTACTTC
TRBJ2-5 | . | TRBV2 | . | CASSVRDETQYF | TGTGCCAGCAGTGTTAGGGACGAGACCCAGTACTTC
TRBJ1-1 | . | TRBV4-1 | few | CASSQEVGARGTAFF | TGCGCCAGCAGCCAAGAGGTCGGGGCGAGAGGAACGGCTTTCTTT
TRBJ1-2 | . | TRBV20-1 | many | CSARTSVITYGYTF | TGCAGTGCTAGGACCTCAGTGATTACCTATGGCTACACCTTC
TRBJ2-1 | . | TRBV23-1 | . | CATKGGEPYNEQFF | TGCGCCACCAAGGGGGGAGAGCCCTACAATGAGCAGTTCTTC
TRBJ2-4 | . | TRBV6-6 | few | CASSYGSEPKNIQYF | TGTGCCAGCAGTTACGGGTCAGAGCCCAAAAACATTCAGTACTTC
TRBJ2-1 | TRBD2 | TRBV20-1 | . | CSALPLAGGVDEQFF | TGCAGTGCTCTCCCACTAGCGGGGGGTGTGGATGAGCAGTTCTTC
TRBJ2-7 | . | TRBV27 | . | CASSPRQAYEQYF | TGTGCCAGCAGTCCTAGACAGGCCTACGAGCAGTACTTC
TRBJ2-7 | . | TRBV27 | . | CASSQRQASSYEQYF | TGTGCCAGCAGTCAACGACAAGCAAGCTCCTACGAGCAGTACTTC
TRBJ1-4 | . | TRBV6-5 | few | CASSYQGSTNEKLFF | TGTGCCAGCAGTTACCAGGGATCAACTAATGAAAAACTGTTTTTT
TRBJ2-3 | . | TRBV9 | . | CASSPEQVSTDTQYF | TGTGCCAGCAGCCCGGAGCAGGTTAGCACAGATACGCAGTATTTT
TRBJ2-3 | . | TRBV12-3/TRBV12-4 | many | CASSNEAGGQYF | TGTGCCAGCAGCAACGAGGCCGGTGGTCAGTATTTT
TRBJ2-5 | . | TRBV21-1 | . | CASSLVGGGLQETQYF | TGTGCCAGCAGCTTGGTCGGAGGGGGGCTCCAAGAGACCCAGTACTTC
TRBJ2-7 | . | TRBV5-6 | . | CASSSQRYEQYF | TGTGCCAGCAGCTCACAGCGTTACGAGCAGTACTTC
TRBJ2-5 | . | TRBV5-1 | . | CASSLGIFPYGQYF | TGCGCCAGCAGCTTGGGAATTTTCCCCTACGGGCAGTACTTC
TRBJ2-2 | . | TRBV4-2 | . | CASSQDRGTGELFF | TGTGCCAGCAGCCAAGATCGGGGGACCGGGGAGCTGTTTTTT
TRBJ2-5 | . | TRBV2 | . | CASRGRTAFQETQYF | TGTGCCAGCAGAGGAAGGACAGCCTTCCAAGAGACCCAGTACTTC
TRBJ2-1 | TRBD2 | TRBV20-1 | . | CSDERLAGVVIVYNEQFF | TGCAGCGACGAACGCCTAGCGGGAGTTGTTATCGTCTACAATGAGCAGTTCTTC
TRBJ2-3 | TRBD2 | TRBV7-9 | few | CASRLLAGLGDTQYF | TGTGCCAGCAGACTACTAGCGGGGCTTGGAGATACGCAGTATTTT
TRBJ1-1 | TRBD1 | TRBV5-1 | few | CASSLGGQGNTEAFF | TGCGCCAGCAGCTTGGGGGGACAGGGTAACACTGAAGCTTTCTTT
TRBJ2-7 | . | TRBV3-1 | few | CASSRLRRNYEQYF | TGTGCCAGCAGCCGCCTCAGGAGGAACTACGAGCAGTACTTC
TRBJ2-3 | TRBD2 | TRBV20-1 | . | CSARSPTSGKTDTQYF | TGCAGTGCTAGATCCCCCACTAGCGGTAAAACAGATACGCAGTATTTT
TRBJ2-3 | TRBD2 | TRBV20-1 | few | CSPGRQSTDTQYF | TGCAGTCCCGGGAGGCAAAGCACAGATACGCAGTATTTT
TRBJ2-1 | . | TRBV7-8 | . | CASSSYRDFYNEQFF | TGTGCCAGCAGCTCCTACAGGGATTTCTACAATGAGCAGTTCTTC
TRBJ2-1 | TRBD2 | TRBV5-1 | . | CASSLLENGLAAYNEQFF | TGCGCCAGCAGCTTGCTAGAGAACGGCCTAGCGGCCTACAATGAGCAGTTCTTC
TRBJ2-7 | . | TRBV6-5 | many | CASRSSTVVYEQYF | TGTGCCAGCCGATCGTCGACGGTAGTGTACGAGCAGTACTTC
TRBJ2-3 | . | TRBV20-1 | . | CSARAGSAGDTQYF | TGCAGTGCTAGAGCGGGATCCGCCGGAGATACGCAGTATTTT
TRBJ2-5 | . | TRBV29-1 | . | CSVRAEPIQETQYF | TGCAGCGTTAGGGCAGAGCCCATCCAAGAGACCCAGTACTTC
TRBJ1-1 | . | TRBV7-8 | . | CASSRLDGVGTEAFF | TGTGCCAGCAGCAGACTCGACGGGGTTGGCACTGAAGCTTTCTTT
TRBJ2-3 | . | TRBV7-9 | . | CASSFPPEPDTQYF | TGTGCCAGCAGCTTTCCCCCCGAGCCAGATACGCAGTATTTT